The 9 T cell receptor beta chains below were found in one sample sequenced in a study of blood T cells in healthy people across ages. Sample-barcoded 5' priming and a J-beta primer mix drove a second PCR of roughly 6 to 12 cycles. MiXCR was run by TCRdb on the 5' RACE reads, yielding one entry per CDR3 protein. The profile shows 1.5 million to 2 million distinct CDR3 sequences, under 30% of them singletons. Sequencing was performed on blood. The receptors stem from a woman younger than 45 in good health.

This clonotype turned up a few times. Written as DNA, the CDR3 is TGCAGTGCTAGAGAGAGGGGGACTGGCTACACCTTC. This sequence encodes CSARERGTGYTF. The chain links TRBV20-1 to TRBJ1-2; the D gene is possibly TRBD1 (6 bases). The CDR3 loop spans 12 amino acids. Germline assignment: CDR1 DFQATT and CDR2 SNEGSKA (reference sequence). Trimming shortened V by 0 bases and J by 7 bases, and 9 bases separated the two germline ends.

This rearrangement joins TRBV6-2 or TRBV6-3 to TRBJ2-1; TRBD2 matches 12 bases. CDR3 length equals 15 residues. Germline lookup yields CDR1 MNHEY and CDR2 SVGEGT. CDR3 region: CATRGLAGGSNEQFF. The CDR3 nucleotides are TGTGCAACCAGAGGCCTAGCGGGAGGGAGCAATGAGCAGTTCTTC.

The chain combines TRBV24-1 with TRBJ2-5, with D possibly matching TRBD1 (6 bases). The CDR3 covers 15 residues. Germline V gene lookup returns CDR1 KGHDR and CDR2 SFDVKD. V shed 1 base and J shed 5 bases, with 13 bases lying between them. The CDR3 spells CATSDFRGGSETQYF. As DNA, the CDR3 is TGTGCCACCAGTGATTTCCGAGGGGGAAGCGAGACCCAGTACTTC.

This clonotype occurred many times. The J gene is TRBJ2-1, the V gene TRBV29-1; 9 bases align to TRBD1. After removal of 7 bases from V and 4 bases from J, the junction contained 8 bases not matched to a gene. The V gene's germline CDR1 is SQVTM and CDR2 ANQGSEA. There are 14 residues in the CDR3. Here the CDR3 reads CSARSGQGYNEQFF. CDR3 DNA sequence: TGCAGCGCCCGCTCGGGACAGGGATACAATGAGCAGTTCTTC.

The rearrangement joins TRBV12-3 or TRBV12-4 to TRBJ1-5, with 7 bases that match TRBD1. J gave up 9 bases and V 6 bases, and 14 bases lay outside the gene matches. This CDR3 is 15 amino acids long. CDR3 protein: CASSPWTGREGPQHF. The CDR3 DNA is TGTGCCAGCAGCCCCTGGACAGGCCGAGAGGGGCCCCAGCATTTT.

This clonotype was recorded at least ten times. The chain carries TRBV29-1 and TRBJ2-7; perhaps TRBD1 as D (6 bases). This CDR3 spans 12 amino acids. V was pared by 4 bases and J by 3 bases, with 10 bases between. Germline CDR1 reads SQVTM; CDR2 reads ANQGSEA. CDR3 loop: CSVGDTYYEQYF. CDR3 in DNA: TGCAGCGTTGGGGACACCTACTACGAGCAGTACTTC.

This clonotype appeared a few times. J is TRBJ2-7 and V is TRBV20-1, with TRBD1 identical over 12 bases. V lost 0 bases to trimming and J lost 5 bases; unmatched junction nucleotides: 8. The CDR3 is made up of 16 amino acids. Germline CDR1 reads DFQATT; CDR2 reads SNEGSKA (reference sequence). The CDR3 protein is CSARDPGTGGRDEQYF. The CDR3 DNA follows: TGCAGTGCTAGAGATCCCGGGACAGGGGGCCGGGACGAGCAGTACTTC.

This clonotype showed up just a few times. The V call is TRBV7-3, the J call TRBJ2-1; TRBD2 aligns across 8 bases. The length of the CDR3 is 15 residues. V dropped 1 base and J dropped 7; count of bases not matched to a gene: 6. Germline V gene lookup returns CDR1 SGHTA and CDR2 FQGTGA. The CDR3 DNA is TGTGCCAGCAGCTTAAATAGCGGGGTCGGGAATGAGCAGTTCTTC. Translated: CASSLNSGVGNEQFF.

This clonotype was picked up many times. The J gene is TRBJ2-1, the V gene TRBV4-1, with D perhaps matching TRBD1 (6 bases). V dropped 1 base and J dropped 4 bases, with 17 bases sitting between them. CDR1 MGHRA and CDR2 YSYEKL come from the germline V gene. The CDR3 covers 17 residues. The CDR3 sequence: CASSQGDTPRRYNEQFF. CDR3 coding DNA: TGCGCCAGCAGCCAAGGGGACACCCCGCGTCGGTACAATGAGCAGTTCTTC.